The rows below give T cell receptor beta chains drawn from one sample of a study of T cell repertoires in cytomegalovirus infection. One entry per CDR3 protein results from TCRdb running MiXCR on the reads. This sample carries around 530,000 distinct CDR3 sequences, 26% of them seen once, and the ten largest clones take less than 15%. The sample consisted of PBMCs. The receptors come from a human donor in good health (CMV status not recorded). Some clones in this sample may be carry-over from other donors' samples. CDR3s include the opening cysteine and the closing phenylalanine or tryptophan. Fields, in order: D gene, V gene, J gene, clone size, CDR3 DNA, CDR3 protein. D genes are given only for firm matches. Where a row states a size, it is once, few, many or the class of an expanded clone; other rows omit it.

d_call: TRBD2; v_call: TRBV12-5; j_call: TRBJ2-3; clone_size: .; cdr3_nt: TGTGCTAGTGGTTGGGGGACTAGCGGAACAGATACGCAGTATTTT; cdr3_aa: CASGWGTSGTDTQYF
d_call: .; v_call: TRBV4-2; j_call: TRBJ2-3; clone_size: few; cdr3_nt: TGTGCCAGCAGCCAAGGTCACCCAGATACGCAGTATTTT; cdr3_aa: CASSQGHPDTQYF
d_call: .; v_call: TRBV4-1; j_call: TRBJ1-3; clone_size: few; cdr3_nt: TGCGCCAGCAGCCAAGGGACACTCTTAGGAAACACCATATATTTT; cdr3_aa: CASSQGTLLGNTIYF
d_call: .; v_call: TRBV6-2/TRBV6-3; j_call: TRBJ2-7; clone_size: .; cdr3_nt: TGTGCCAGCAGTTATGCAGGACCCCGGGTGGAGCAGTACTTC; cdr3_aa: CASSYAGPRVEQYF
d_call: TRBD1; v_call: TRBV3-1; j_call: TRBJ2-6; clone_size: .; cdr3_nt: TGTGCCAGCAGCCCAACGAAGGACAGGGTCTCTGGGGCCAACGTCCTGACTTTC; cdr3_aa: CASSPTKDRVSGANVLTF
d_call: TRBD1; v_call: TRBV7-9; j_call: TRBJ1-4; clone_size: .; cdr3_nt: TGTGCCAACAGCCCCGGGACAGGGGTAGATGAAAAACTGTTTTTT; cdr3_aa: CANSPGTGVDEKLFF
d_call: .; v_call: TRBV7-2; j_call: TRBJ1-4; clone_size: many; cdr3_nt: TGTGCCAGCAGCTTAGGCTGGGGGAATGAAAAACTGTTTTTT; cdr3_aa: CASSLGWGNEKLFF
d_call: .; v_call: TRBV11-1; j_call: TRBJ2-6; clone_size: .; cdr3_nt: TGTGCCAGCAGACGGGTCACAGGGCCCGGGGCCAACGTCCTGACTTTC; cdr3_aa: CASRRVTGPGANVLTF
d_call: .; v_call: TRBV7-3; j_call: TRBJ1-2; clone_size: few; cdr3_nt: TGTGCCAGCAGCTCCGGGTCCCCCGGCGATGGCTACACCTTC; cdr3_aa: CASSSGSPGDGYTF
d_call: TRBD2; v_call: TRBV7-8; j_call: TRBJ2-3; clone_size: .; cdr3_nt: TGTGCCAGCAGCTCCGGACTAGCGATCACAGATACGCAGTATTTT; cdr3_aa: CASSSGLAITDTQYF
d_call: .; v_call: TRBV2; j_call: TRBJ1-2; clone_size: few; cdr3_nt: TGTGCCAGCAGCGGTGGGGGAAACTATGGCTACACCTTC; cdr3_aa: CASSGGGNYGYTF
d_call: .; v_call: TRBV28; j_call: TRBJ2-2; clone_size: .; cdr3_nt: TGTGCCAGCAGTTTACGGGGGCGGGGGAACACCGGGGAGCTGTTTTTT; cdr3_aa: CASSLRGRGNTGELFF
d_call: TRBD1; v_call: TRBV11-1; j_call: TRBJ2-1; clone_size: once; cdr3_nt: TGTGCCAGCAGCCCAGGACAGGGGGTGTACAATGAGCAGTTCTTC; cdr3_aa: CASSPGQGVYNEQFF
d_call: TRBD1; v_call: TRBV27; j_call: TRBJ2-3; clone_size: .; cdr3_nt: TGTGCCAGCAGTCGACAGGGGGTATCTAGCACAGATACGCAGTATTTT; cdr3_aa: CASSRQGVSSTDTQYF
d_call: .; v_call: TRBV6-5; j_call: TRBJ1-1; clone_size: few; cdr3_nt: TGTGCCACCTTTCTAGGTGGTACTGAAGCTTTCTTT; cdr3_aa: CATFLGGTEAFF
d_call: TRBD1; v_call: TRBV20-1; j_call: TRBJ1-4; clone_size: few; cdr3_nt: TGCAGTGCTAGAGGCCGACAGGGTTTAGGGGAAAAACTGTTTTTT; cdr3_aa: CSARGRQGLGEKLFF
d_call: TRBD2; v_call: TRBV19; j_call: TRBJ2-5; clone_size: few; cdr3_nt: TGTGCCAGTAGTATTGGGCTAGCGGGACAGCCCGGAGAAGAGACCCAGTACTTC; cdr3_aa: CASSIGLAGQPGEETQYF
d_call: .; v_call: TRBV7-9; j_call: TRBJ2-5; clone_size: few; cdr3_nt: TGTGCCAGCAGCTCCTCGAACCGGGCGAAGGGGACCCAGTACTTC; cdr3_aa: CASSSSNRAKGTQYF
d_call: .; v_call: TRBV6-2/TRBV6-3; j_call: TRBJ2-2; clone_size: .; cdr3_nt: TGTGCCACCCCCCCCGGGAAGGGTACCGGGGAGCTGTTTTTT; cdr3_aa: CATPPGKGTGELFF
d_call: .; v_call: TRBV14; j_call: TRBJ2-5; clone_size: few; cdr3_nt: TGTGCCAGCAGCCAAGTGGGGTACCAAGAGACCCAGTACTTC; cdr3_aa: CASSQVGYQETQYF
d_call: .; v_call: TRBV6-6; j_call: TRBJ2-3; clone_size: .; cdr3_nt: TGTGCCAGCAGTTATTTTAAAGGGGAAGATACGCAGTATTTT; cdr3_aa: CASSYFKGEDTQYF
d_call: .; v_call: TRBV6-2/TRBV6-3; j_call: TRBJ1-5; clone_size: few; cdr3_nt: TGTGCCAGCAGCGGCCTCCCGGAGGGTCTCAGCAATCAGCCCCAGCATTTT; cdr3_aa: CASSGLPEGLSNQPQHF
d_call: .; v_call: TRBV18; j_call: TRBJ1-4; clone_size: few; cdr3_nt: TGTGCCAGCTCACCTGCGAAGGGGAATGAAAAACTGTTTTTT; cdr3_aa: CASSPAKGNEKLFF
d_call: .; v_call: TRBV29-1; j_call: TRBJ1-1; clone_size: .; cdr3_nt: TGCAGCGTTGTATCCCAGGGTTTTCAGAACACTGAAGCTTTCTTT; cdr3_aa: CSVVSQGFQNTEAFF
d_call: .; v_call: TRBV20-1; j_call: TRBJ1-1; clone_size: few; cdr3_nt: TGCAGTATACAGGGAAACACTGAAGCTTTCTTT; cdr3_aa: CSIQGNTEAFF
d_call: .; v_call: TRBV20-1; j_call: TRBJ2-7; clone_size: .; cdr3_nt: TGCAGTGCTACTACGATCACCAACCCAGGCTACGAGCAGTACTTC; cdr3_aa: CSATTITNPGYEQYF
d_call: .; v_call: TRBV7-9; j_call: TRBJ1-1; clone_size: .; cdr3_nt: TGTGCCAGCAGCTTAGGAGGGACACCCAACACTGAAGCTTTCTTT; cdr3_aa: CASSLGGTPNTEAFF
d_call: .; v_call: TRBV7-7; j_call: TRBJ2-5; clone_size: .; cdr3_nt: TGTGCTAGCAGCTTAGCGCCCAGCGGCCAAGAGACCCAGTACTTC; cdr3_aa: CASSLAPSGQETQYF
d_call: .; v_call: TRBV7-2; j_call: TRBJ1-1; clone_size: many; cdr3_nt: TGTGCCAGCAGCCCATACAGGGCCACTGAAGCTTTCTTT; cdr3_aa: CASSPYRATEAFF
d_call: TRBD2; v_call: TRBV10-3; j_call: TRBJ2-1; clone_size: few; cdr3_nt: TGTGCCATCAGTGAGGTAACTAGCGGATACTCCTACAATGAGCAGTTCTTC; cdr3_aa: CAISEVTSGYSYNEQFF
d_call: TRBD2; v_call: TRBV11-2; j_call: TRBJ2-5; clone_size: many; cdr3_nt: TGTGCCAGCAGCTCCCGGACTAGCGGGCAAGAGACCCAGTACTTC; cdr3_aa: CASSSRTSGQETQYF
d_call: .; v_call: TRBV7-2; j_call: TRBJ2-1; clone_size: few; cdr3_nt: TGTGCCAGCAGCTTAGAATCAGGGAATTATTACAATGAGCAGTTCTTC; cdr3_aa: CASSLESGNYYNEQFF
d_call: TRBD1; v_call: TRBV13; j_call: TRBJ2-7; clone_size: few; cdr3_nt: TGTGCCAGCAGCTCAGACAGGGGAACCTACGAGCAGTACTTC; cdr3_aa: CASSSDRGTYEQYF
d_call: .; v_call: TRBV6-2/TRBV6-3; j_call: TRBJ1-5; clone_size: .; cdr3_nt: TGTGCCAGCAGTTACGATCGGGGCGCATACGACCTCCGGGTGGGGCAGCCCCAGCATTTT; cdr3_aa: CASSYDRGAYDLRVGQPQHF
d_call: TRBD2; v_call: TRBV2; j_call: TRBJ2-3; clone_size: .; cdr3_nt: TGTGCCAGCAGTCGAGCGGGGGTCACAGATACGCAGTATTTT; cdr3_aa: CASSRAGVTDTQYF
d_call: TRBD1; v_call: TRBV6-1; j_call: TRBJ1-2; clone_size: few; cdr3_nt: TGTGCCAGCATCAAGACAGGGTTGTATGATGGCTACACCTTC; cdr3_aa: CASIKTGLYDGYTF
d_call: .; v_call: TRBV24-1; j_call: TRBJ2-1; clone_size: .; cdr3_nt: TGTGCCGTGGGATCGAGAGATTATAACAATGAGCAGTTCTTC; cdr3_aa: CAVGSRDYNNEQFF
d_call: TRBD1; v_call: TRBV12-3/TRBV12-4; j_call: TRBJ2-4; clone_size: .; cdr3_nt: TGTGCCAGCAGTCCACAGGGGTTGGGAAACATTCAGTACTTC; cdr3_aa: CASSPQGLGNIQYF
d_call: .; v_call: TRBV19; j_call: TRBJ1-1; clone_size: .; cdr3_nt: TGTGCCAGTAGTGTAGACAGAATCGGGAACACTGAAGCTTTCTTT; cdr3_aa: CASSVDRIGNTEAFF
d_call: .; v_call: TRBV7-9; j_call: TRBJ1-1; clone_size: many; cdr3_nt: TGTGCCAGCAGCCCCACAACCCGGGACACTGAAGCTTTCTTT; cdr3_aa: CASSPTTRDTEAFF
d_call: TRBD2; v_call: TRBV6-6; j_call: TRBJ2-7; clone_size: .; cdr3_nt: TGTGCCAGCAGTTACGGGGCGGGAGTCACCTACGAGCAGTACTTC; cdr3_aa: CASSYGAGVTYEQYF
d_call: TRBD1; v_call: TRBV19; j_call: TRBJ1-5; clone_size: few; cdr3_nt: TGTGCCAGTGAGGACAGGGGGCTTCAGCCCCAGCATTTT; cdr3_aa: CASEDRGLQPQHF
d_call: .; v_call: TRBV7-2; j_call: TRBJ1-5; clone_size: many; cdr3_nt: TGTGCCAGCAGCTTAGGGGGGTTTAGCGGGGTTAATCAGCCCCAGCATTTT; cdr3_aa: CASSLGGFSGVNQPQHF
d_call: TRBD2; v_call: TRBV7-6; j_call: TRBJ2-2; clone_size: .; cdr3_nt: TGTGCCAGCAGCCCTCCCGCGGGAGGTATCGGCGGGGAGCTGTTTTTT; cdr3_aa: CASSPPAGGIGGELFF
d_call: TRBD2; v_call: TRBV7-2; j_call: TRBJ2-1; clone_size: many; cdr3_nt: TGTGCCAGCAGCCCACCGGGACTAGCGGGAGTAGGACAGTTCTTC; cdr3_aa: CASSPPGLAGVGQFF
d_call: .; v_call: TRBV7-6; j_call: TRBJ1-6; clone_size: .; cdr3_nt: TGTGCCAGCAGCCCGGGGGACGGGTATAATTCACCCCTCCACTTT; cdr3_aa: CASSPGDGYNSPLHF